This T cell receptor (beta chain) is drawn from a study of control samples from healthy donors and cancer patients. With 3 bases removed from V and 1 base from J, the gap between germline ends came to 6 bases. The germline V gene encodes CDR1 SEHNR and CDR2 FQNEAQ (reference sequence). CDR3 length: 13 residues. This table comes from immunoSEQ multiplex PCR, and its TCRdb copy is limited to in-frame clones, with some not included. The data contain 90,000 to 140,000 clones, 83% of them singletons. The sample consisted of blood. The chain joins TRBV7-9 to TRBJ1-1; D not resolved. The sequence derives from a woman aged 50 to 60 in good health. CDR3 nucleotides: TGTGCCAGCAGCTTTCAATCGAACACTGAAGCTTTCTTT. Protein product: CASSFQSNTEAFF. The complete variable domain, with remaining parts taken from reference TRBV7-9 and TRBJ1-1, reads DTGVSQNPRHKITKRGQNVTFRCDPISEHNRLYWYRQTLGQGPEFLTYFQNEAQLEKSRLLSDRFSAERPKGSFSTLEIQRTEQGDSAMYLCASSFQSNTEAFFGQGTRLTVV.